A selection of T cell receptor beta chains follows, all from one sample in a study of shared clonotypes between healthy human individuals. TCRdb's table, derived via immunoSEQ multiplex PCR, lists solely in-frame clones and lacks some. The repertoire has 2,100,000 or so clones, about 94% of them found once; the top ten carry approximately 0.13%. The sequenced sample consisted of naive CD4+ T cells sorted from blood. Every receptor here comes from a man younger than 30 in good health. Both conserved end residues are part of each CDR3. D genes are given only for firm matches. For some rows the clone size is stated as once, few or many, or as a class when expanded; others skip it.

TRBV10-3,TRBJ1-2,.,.,TGTGCCATAAGTAAGACGGGATCCTTTGGCTACACCTTC,CAISKTGSFGYTF
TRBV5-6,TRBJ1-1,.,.,TGTGCCAGCAGCTTGTTGGACAGAAGAACGAACACTGAAGCTTTCTTT,CASSLLDRRTNTEAFF
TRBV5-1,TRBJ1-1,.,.,TGCGCCAGCAGCTTGGATGCGCTCAAGCTGGGTGAAGCTTTCTTT,CASSLDALKLGEAFF
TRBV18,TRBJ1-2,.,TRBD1,TGTGCCAGCTCACCGCCGGGACAGCAAAAAGTATATGGCTACACCTTC,CASSPPGQQKVYGYTF
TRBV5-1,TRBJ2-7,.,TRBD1,TGCGCCAGCAGCAGTCCCGGGACAGGGGGCTACGAGCAGTACTTC,CASSSPGTGGYEQYF
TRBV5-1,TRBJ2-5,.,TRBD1,TGCGCCTCAAGCAGGGGGAATCAAGAGACCCAGTACTTC,CASSRGNQETQYF
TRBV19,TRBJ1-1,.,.,TGTGCCAGTAGTACCGGACAGAGGAACACTGAAGCTTTCTTT,CASSTGQRNTEAFF
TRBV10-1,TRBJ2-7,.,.,TGCGCCAGCAGTGAAACTACTCGGGGCGAGCAGTACTTC,CASSETTRGEQYF
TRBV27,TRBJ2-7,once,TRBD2,TGTGCCAGCCGACAACTAGCGGGAGGTAACGAGCAGTACTTC,CASRQLAGGNEQYF
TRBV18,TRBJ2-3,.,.,TGTGCCAGCTCACAAATGATAGATACGCAGTATTTT,CASSQMIDTQYF
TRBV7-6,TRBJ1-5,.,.,TGTGCCAGCAGCTTACTAGGGGATCAGCCCCAGCATTTT,CASSLLGDQPQHF
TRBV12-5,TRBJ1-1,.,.,TGTGCTAGTGGTTTTTACGGGGCCACTGAAGCTTTCTTT,CASGFYGATEAFF
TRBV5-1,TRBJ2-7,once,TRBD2,TGCGCCAGCAGCTGGGGACTAGCGAGCTCCTACGAGCAGTACTTC,CASSWGLASSYEQYF
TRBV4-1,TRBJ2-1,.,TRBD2,TGCGCCAGCAGCCAAGATGGGGCAGGGATGACTAGCGGGAACTATAATGAGCAGTTCTTC,CASSQDGAGMTSGNYNEQFF
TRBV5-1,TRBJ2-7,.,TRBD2,TGCGCCAGCAGCTTGAGGGGACTAGGGGATTCTGAGTACTTC,CASSLRGLGDSEYF
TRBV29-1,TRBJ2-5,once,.,TGCAGCGTTGATCCAGGCGGGGAGACCCAGTACTTC,CSVDPGGETQYF
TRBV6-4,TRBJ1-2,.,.,TGTGCCAGCAGTGACGGGGACTATGGCTACACCTTC,CASSDGDYGYTF
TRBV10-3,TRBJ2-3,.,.,TGTGCCATCAGTGAGTCGTACCTTGGGGGCCCAGATACGCAGTATTTT,CAISESYLGGPDTQYF
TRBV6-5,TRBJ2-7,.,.,TGTGCCAGCATTAAACAGGTTCCCTACGAGCAGTACTTC,CASIKQVPYEQYF
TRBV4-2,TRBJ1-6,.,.,TGTGCCAGCAGCCAAGAGGGGCCGAGCTCCTATAATTCACCCCTCCACTTT,CASSQEGPSSYNSPLHF
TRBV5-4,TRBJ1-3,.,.,TGTGCCAGCAGTTCCCACCCTGGAAACACCATATATTTT,CASSSHPGNTIYF
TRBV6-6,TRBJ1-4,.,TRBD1,TGTGCCAGCAGCGACAGGGGGTCTATTGAAAAACTGTTTTTT,CASSDRGSIEKLFF
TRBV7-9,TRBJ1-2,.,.,TGTGCCAGCAGCTCCAGGGTAAATGGCTACACCTTC,CASSSRVNGYTF
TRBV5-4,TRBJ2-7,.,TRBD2,TGTGCCAGCAGCTTGGAACTAGCGGGATACTACGAGCAGTACTTC,CASSLELAGYYEQYF
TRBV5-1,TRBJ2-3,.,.,TGCGCCAGCAGCCTTATCCCGACAGATACGCAGTATTTT,CASSLIPTDTQYF
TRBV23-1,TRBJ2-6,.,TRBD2,TGCGCCAGCAGTCAAGACCAGGGACTAGCGGGAGACTCTGGGGCCAACGTCCTGACTTTC,CASSQDQGLAGDSGANVLTF
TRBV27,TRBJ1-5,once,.,TGTGCCAGCAGTTTATACAGGGAGAGCAATCAGCCCCAGCATTTT,CASSLYRESNQPQHF
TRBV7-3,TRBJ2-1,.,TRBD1,TGTGCCAGCAGCTCCGGGGACAGTATCTACAATGAGCAGTTCTTC,CASSSGDSIYNEQFF
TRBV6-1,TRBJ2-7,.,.,TGTGCCAGCACACAACAGATGTCCTACGAGCAGTACTTC,CASTQQMSYEQYF
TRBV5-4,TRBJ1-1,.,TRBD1,TGTGCCAGCAGCCCAGGGGTAGCAGGGGGGGTGAACACTGAAGCTTTCTTT,CASSPGVAGGVNTEAFF
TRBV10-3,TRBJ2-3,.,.,TGTGCCATCACCCAGGACTACACAGATACGCAGTATTTT,CAITQDYTDTQYF
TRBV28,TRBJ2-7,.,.,TGTGCCAGCGCTCGTGGGGCCTACGAGCAGTACTTC,CASARGAYEQYF
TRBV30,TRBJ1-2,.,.,TGTGCCTGGAGTTTGACGGATTATGGCTACACCTTC,CAWSLTDYGYTF
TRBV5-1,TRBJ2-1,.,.,TGCGCCAGCACTGGGACAAACAATGAGCAGTTCTTC,CASTGTNNEQFF
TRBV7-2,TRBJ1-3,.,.,TGTGCCAGCAGCTTAGAGGGCCGCTCTGGAAACACCATATATTTT,CASSLEGRSGNTIYF
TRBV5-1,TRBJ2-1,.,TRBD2,TGCGCCAGCAGCTTCGAAGCGGGAGGCCACAATGAGCAGTTCTTC,CASSFEAGGHNEQFF
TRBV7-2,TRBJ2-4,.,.,TGTGCCAGCAGCTTAACAGCCAAAAACATTCAGTACTTC,CASSLTAKNIQYF
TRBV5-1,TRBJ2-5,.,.,TGCGCCAGCAGCTTGGTACTAGAAGGAGTAAGGTACTTC,CASSLVLEGVRYF
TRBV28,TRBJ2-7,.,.,TGTGCCAGCAGTTTAAGCTCGGACTATGGGGAGCAGTACTTC,CASSLSSDYGEQYF
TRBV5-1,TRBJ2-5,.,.,TGCGCCAGCAGCTTGGGGGCCAGACAGTTCAGGGAGACCCAGTACTTC,CASSLGARQFRETQYF
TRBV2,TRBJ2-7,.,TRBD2,TGTGCCAGCAGTGGTCGACTAGCGGGAGGGAACGAGCAGTACTTC,CASSGRLAGGNEQYF
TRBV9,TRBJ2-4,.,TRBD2,TGTGCCAGCAGCCCTGGAGGGACTAGCTACCACTTC,CASSPGGTSYHF
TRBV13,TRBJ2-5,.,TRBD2,TGTGCCAGCAGCCCGCACCGACTAGCGGGGGGGCAGGAGACCCAGTACTTC,CASSPHRLAGGQETQYF
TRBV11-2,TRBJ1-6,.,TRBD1,TGTGCCAGCAGCGCGGAGGAAGACAGGGTTTCACCCCTCCACTTT,CASSAEEDRVSPLHF
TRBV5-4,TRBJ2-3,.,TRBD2,TGTGCCAGCAGCCTCGATGGGGGGGTTAGCACAGATACGCAGTATTTT,CASSLDGGVSTDTQYF
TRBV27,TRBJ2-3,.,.,TGTGCCAGCAGCCCCGGAGCGGGTACGCAGTATTTT,CASSPGAGTQYF
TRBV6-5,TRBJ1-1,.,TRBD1,TGTGTAATACAGGGGGCCTACACTGAAGCTTTCTTT,CVIQGAYTEAFF
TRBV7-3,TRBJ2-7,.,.,TGTGCCAGCAGCTTGGGACCTGCGGGGCCCCGGAGCTCCTACGAGCAGTACTTC,CASSLGPAGPRSSYEQYF
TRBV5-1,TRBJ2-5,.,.,TGCGCCAGCAGCCCGCCAAATCTAAAAAACTACCAAGAGACCCAGTACTTC,CASSPPNLKNYQETQYF
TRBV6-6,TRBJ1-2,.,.,TGTGCCAGCAGCCAGGGGACGGTCTATGGCTACACCTTC,CASSQGTVYGYTF
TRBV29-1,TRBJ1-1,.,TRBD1,TGCAGCGTTGTACGGACAGGCCTAGCGAACACTGAAGCTTTCTTT,CSVVRTGLANTEAFF
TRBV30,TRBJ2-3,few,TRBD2,TGTGCCTGGAGTATCCCAGCGGGGGGGAAAAGCACAGATACGCAGTATTTT,CAWSIPAGGKSTDTQYF
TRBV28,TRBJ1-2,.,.,TGTGCCAGCAGTTTAGGTCAGCGGGGCTACACCTTC,CASSLGQRGYTF
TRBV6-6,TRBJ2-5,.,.,TGTGCCAGCAGCCCCCCTACGGTGAGGGAGACCCAGTACTTC,CASSPPTVRETQYF
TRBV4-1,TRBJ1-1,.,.,TGCGCCAGCAGCCTCCTATTACAGGGTATTACTGAAGCTTTCTTT,CASSLLLQGITEAFF
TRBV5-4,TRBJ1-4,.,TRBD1,TGTGCCAGCAGCTTAGGCAGTACAGGGGGCGTTGAAAAACTGTTTTTT,CASSLGSTGGVEKLFF
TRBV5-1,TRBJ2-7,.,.,TGCGCCAGCAGCCCGGGCCCTAACGACCCCGGTGCCGAGCAGTACTTC,CASSPGPNDPGAEQYF
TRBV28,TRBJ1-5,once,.,TGTGCCAGCAGTTTGAGGGGCGGGCAGCCCCAGCATTTT,CASSLRGGQPQHF
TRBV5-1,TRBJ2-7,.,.,TGCGCCAGCAGCTTGGCCGGGACAAGGGGGACCAACGGGCAGTACTTC,CASSLAGTRGTNGQYF